The entry below gives a single TCR beta chain sequence along with its context. In the authors' methods: It was from reference gene primer amplification that nucleated cell counts were estimated. Clones were sequenced by immunoSEQ multiplex PCR, and TCRdb holds only the in-frame ones, with some missing. Clonal size and the V and J genes are those of that table, whereas D and trimming came from the DNA. The sample consists of just over 95,000 clones, less than 95% of them appearing once. These data belong to a study of blood T cell repertoires in COVID-19. For the study at large: Researchers got acute and convalescent COVID-19 samples from the United States, Italy and Spain. PBMCs, B-cell-depleted T cells, or T cells provided the cDNA or gDNA that made up the material.

V was pared by 2 bases and J by 7 bases, with 4 bases between. The CDR3 is 11 amino acids. Germline V lookup: CDR1 SGHRS, CDR2 YFSETQ. The chain is built from TRBV5-1 and TRBJ1-3; D unclear. Sequencing was done on a sample of peripheral blood. The source of this sequence is a man aged 55 to 70 with acute or convalescent COVID-19. CDR3 bases: TGCGCCAGCAGCTTCGGGAACACCATATATTTT. The encoded protein is CASSFGNTIYF. The whole variable domain, remainder taken from reference TRBV5-1 and TRBJ1-3, is KAGVTQTPRYLIKTRGQQVTLSCSPISGHRSVSWYQQTPGQGLQFLFEYFSETQRNKGNFPGRFSGRQFSNSRSEMNVSTLELGDSALYLCASSFGNTIYFGEGSWLTVV.